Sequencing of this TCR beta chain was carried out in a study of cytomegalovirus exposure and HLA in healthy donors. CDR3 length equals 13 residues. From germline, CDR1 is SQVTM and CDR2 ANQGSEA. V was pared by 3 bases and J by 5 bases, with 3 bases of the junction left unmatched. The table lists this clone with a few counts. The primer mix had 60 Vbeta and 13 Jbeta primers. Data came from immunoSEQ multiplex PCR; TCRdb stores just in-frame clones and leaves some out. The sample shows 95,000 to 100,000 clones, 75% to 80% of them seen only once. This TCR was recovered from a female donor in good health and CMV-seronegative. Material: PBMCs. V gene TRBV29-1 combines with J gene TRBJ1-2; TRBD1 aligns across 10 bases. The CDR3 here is CSVEGTGEYGYTF. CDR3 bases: TGCAGCGTTGAGGGGACAGGGGAATATGGCTACACCTTC.